These 25 T cell receptor beta chains were sequenced from one sample in a study of early T cells in non-severe SARS-CoV-2 infection. MiXCR was run by TCRdb on the 5' RACE reads, yielding one entry per CDR3 protein. The sample includes tens of thousands of distinct CDR3 sequences, over 9.5% seen only once; the top ten take 4.5% to 5.5%. Sequenced sample: whole blood. The receptor source for this set is an adult who was a healthcare worker with PCR-confirmed SARS-CoV-2 infection or an uninfected control (not recorded which).

Only a few counts were recorded for this clonotype. The chain joins TRBV6-6 to TRBJ2-7; D is ambiguous. This CDR3 has 14 amino acids. Germline V gene lookup returns CDR1 MNHNY and CDR2 SVGAGI (reference sequence). Trimming cost V 6 bases and J 0 bases, with 12 bases left between them. CDR3: CASSGRQSSYEQYF. The CDR3 DNA reads TGTGCCAGCAGCGGCAGGCAGAGCTCCTACGAGCAGTACTTC.

The chain has TRBV5-1 and TRBJ1-1; 7 bases are a match to TRBD1. The CDR3 is made up of 17 amino acids. With 0 bases clipped from V and 3 bases from J, the junction kept 11 bases outside the gene matches. Looked up from germline, CDR1 is SGHRS and CDR2 is YFSETQ. The CDR3 loop is CASSLAGWGTGDTEAFF. The DNA of the CDR3 is TGCGCCAGCAGCTTGGCCGGTTGGGGTACAGGGGACACTGAAGCTTTCTTT.

This clonotype has more than one count but fewer than ten. J is TRBJ2-5 and V is TRBV7-9, with no clear D. V dropped 4 bases and J dropped 1 base, with 16 bases sitting between them. Germline CDR1 reads SEHNR; CDR2 reads FQNEAQ (reference sequence). This CDR3 region has 16 residues. The CDR3 region is CASSSLFDILQETQYF. The CDR3 DNA reads TGTGCCAGCAGCTCGCTATTCGACATTCTCCAAGAGACCCAGTACTTC. The full variable domain, rest sourced from reference TRBV7-9 and TRBJ2-5, is DTGVSQNPRHKITKRGQNVTFRCDPISEHNRLYWYRQTLGQGPEFLTYFQNEAQLEKSRLLSDRFSAERPKGSFSTLEIQRTEQGDSAMYLCASSSLFDILQETQYFGPGTRLLVL.

This clonotype has more than one count but fewer than ten. The gene calls are TRBV5-4 and TRBJ2-4, with D unresolved. V lost 5 bases and J 5 bases, leaving 5 bases between the germline ends. Germline CDR1 and CDR2: SGHNT and YYREEE (reference sequence). The CDR3 has 11 amino acids. The CDR3: CASSRENIQYF. CDR3 bases: TGTGCCAGCAGTCGGGAAAACATTCAGTACTTC. The full variable domain, completed using reference TRBV5-4 and TRBJ2-4, is ETGVTQSPTHLIKTRGQQVTLRCSSQSGHNTVSWYQQALGQGPQFIFQYYREEENGRGNFPPRFSGLQFPNYSSELNVNALELDDSALYLCASSRENIQYFGAGTRLSVL.

This clonotype was observed a handful of times. The gene calls are TRBV6-1 and TRBJ2-7, with 7 bases matching TRBD1. Germline lookup yields CDR1 MNHNS and CDR2 SASEGT. This CDR3 is 13 amino acids long. V lost 7 bases to trimming and J lost 4 bases; unmatched junction nucleotides: 7. The CDR3 region is CASTKLTGYEQYF. CDR3 sequence (DNA): TGTGCCAGCACCAAATTGACAGGGTACGAGCAGTACTTC.

The chain links TRBV28 to TRBJ1-5, with 8 bases identical to TRBD1. The CDR3 is made up of 15 amino acids. The germline V gene has CDR1 MDHEN and CDR2 SYDVKM. V trimming: 5 bases; J trimming: 5 bases; junction bases outside the gene matches: 8. CDR3 region: CASSRQGIVYQPQHF. The DNA of the CDR3 is TGTGCCAGCAGTCGACAGGGGATCGTTTATCAGCCCCAGCATTTT.

This clonotype was counted many times. J is TRBJ2-7 and V is TRBV5-1; TRBD2 matches 7 bases. Germline CDR1 is SGHRS and CDR2 is YFSETQ. The CDR3 runs to 14 residues. J was trimmed by 2 bases and V by 6 bases; bases with no gene match: 8. CDR3: CASKTGTTTYEQYF. DNA of the CDR3: TGCGCCAGCAAAACCGGGACTACCACCTACGAGCAGTACTTC.

Only a few counts were recorded for this clonotype. The chain couples TRBV4-1 to TRBJ1-1, with a possible D match to TRBD1 (5 bases). Trimming left V 3 bases short and J 10 bases short, with 15 bases between. Germline CDR1 reads MGHRA; CDR2 reads YSYEKL. This CDR3 contains 13 residues. CDR3 DNA sequence: TGCGCCAGCAGCCACCCAGGGCCAGGGAGAGCTTTCTTT. Translating it yields CASSHPGPGRAFF.

Concerning this clonotype: A junction end diverges from the germline sequence, so it may reflect a read error. V and J are TRBV29-1 and TRBJ2-1; possibly TRBD2 for D (5 bases). This CDR3 comprises 16 residues. CDR1 SQVTM and CDR2 ANQGSEA come from the germline V gene. CDR3 bases: TGCAGCGTTGAAGATTTTCCCGGACGGGGTAACAATGAGCAGCTCTTC. As protein: CSVEDFPGRGNNEQLF.

By proportion, this clonotype is medium-sized. The chain has TRBV7-2 and TRBJ1-1; D unclear. This CDR3 is 16 amino acids long. Germline lookup yields CDR1 SGHTA and CDR2 FQGNSA. V lost 2 bases and J lost 8, with 21 bases in between. CDR3 residues: CASSLNPTTPLSEAFF. CDR3 sequence (DNA): TGTGCCAGCAGCTTAAATCCCACGACACCTCTCTCGGAAGCTTTCTTT.

This clonotype has a handful of counts. The V gene is TRBV28, the J gene TRBJ2-2, with D maybe TRBD1 (6 bases). CDR1 is MDHEN and CDR2 is SYDVKM in the germline V gene. Trimming removed 10 bases at V and 1 base at J, with 10 bases between. The CDR3 length is 13 residues. CDR3: CATGTQNTGELFF. CDR3 in DNA: TGTGCCACCGGGACACAGAACACCGGGGAGCTGTTTTTT.

This clonotype was observed at least ten times. The chain links TRBV3-1 to TRBJ2-5, with unresolved D. V dropped 2 bases and J dropped 2 bases, with 3 bases sitting between them. The CDR3 is 12 amino acids. Germline CDR1 LGHDT, CDR2 YNNKEL (reference sequence). CDR3 residues: CASSQSQETQYF. The DNA of the CDR3 is TGTGCCAGCAGCCAAAGTCAAGAGACCCAGTACTTC.

The chain couples TRBV5-1 to TRBJ2-7; D uncertain. Trimming took 3 bases from V and 6 from J, leaving 10 bases between them. In germline, CDR1 is SGHRS, CDR2 YFSETQ. The CDR3 contains 12 residues. The DNA for the CDR3 is TGCGCCAGCAGCTCCCCCCCAGGCGAGCAGTACTTC. Its translation: CASSSPPGEQYF. The variable domain in full, completed from reference TRBV5-1 and TRBJ2-7, reads KAGVTQTPRYLIKTRGQQVTLSCSPISGHRSVSWYQQTPGQGLQFLFEYFSETQRNKGNFPGRFSGRQFSNSRSEMNVSTLELGDSALYLCASSSPPGEQYFGPGTRLTVT.

This clonotype was counted between two and nine times. The V and J genes are TRBV7-6 and TRBJ2-1; no clear D gene. Trimming shortened V by 5 bases and J by 7 bases, and 6 bases separated the two germline ends. The CDR3 is 11 residues long. The germline V gene encodes CDR1 SGHVS and CDR2 FNYEAQ. This chain's CDR3 is CASSEANEQFF. The CDR3 coding sequence is TGTGCCAGCAGCGAGGCGAATGAGCAGTTCTTC.

A few counts support this clonotype. The chain couples TRBV7-6 to TRBJ2-5; 8 bases map to TRBD2. Germline CDR1 is SGHVS and CDR2 is FNYEAQ. The CDR3 runs 17 residues. Losses at the gene ends were 4 bases for V and 1 base for J; bases not matched to a gene: 11. CDR3 residues: CASSSGRVSGVQETQYF. The CDR3 DNA sequence: TGTGCCAGCAGCTCGGGCCGGGTTAGCGGGGTCCAAGAGACCCAGTACTTC.

This clonotype was detected only a few times. The chain has TRBV2 and TRBJ2-1; no reliable D call. Between the trimmed V and J ends, which lost 8 bases and 5 bases, there was a span of 13 bases. CDR3 length: 13 amino acids. From germline, CDR1 is SNHLY and CDR2 FYNNEI. Written as DNA, the CDR3 is TGTGCCAGCGAGCCAGGAATGAACAATGAGCAGTTCTTC. It translates to CASEPGMNNEQFF.

This sequence joins TRBV10-3 and TRBJ1-6, with 9 nucleotides matching TRBD1. The V segment lost 2 bases and the J segment 9 bases; nucleotides outside the gene matches: 8. The CDR3 spans 16 residues. Germline V gene data show CDR1 as ENHRY and CDR2 as SYGVKD. Here the CDR3 reads CAISETDRGYFSPLHF. CDR3 coding DNA: TGTGCCATCAGTGAGACGGACAGGGGCTATTTTTCACCCCTCCACTTT.

The chain carries TRBV27 and TRBJ1-3, with TRBD1 matching 7 bases. The germline gives CDR1 MNHEY, CDR2 SMNVEV (reference sequence). This CDR3 region has 14 residues. V lost 4 bases to trimming and J lost 2 bases; unmatched junction nucleotides: 2. CDR3 amino acids: CASSSQGAGNTIYF. CDR3 bases: TGTGCCAGCAGTTCGCAGGGGGCTGGAAACACCATATATTTT.

This clonotype was observed many times. V usage is TRBV29-1 and J usage is TRBJ2-5, with D unresolved. The germline CDR1 and CDR2 sequences are SQVTM and ANQGSEA. V was shortened by 4 bases and J by 4 bases, with 10 bases between the two germline ends. This CDR3 spans 12 amino acids. Written as DNA, the CDR3 is TGCAGCGTTGGGACCAGCTTAGAGACCCAGTACTTC. Its translation: CSVGTSLETQYF.

The chain uses TRBV21-1 and TRBJ1-2; the DNA was not used to check the table's D call, TRBD1. TRBV21-1 is labeled a pseudogene. This CDR3 region has 14 residues. CDR3 nucleotide sequence: TGTGCCAGCAGCAAAGAGACAGAATCCTATGGCTACACCTTC. Translating gives CASSKETESYGYTF.

This clonotype has just a few counts. The chain is built from TRBV29-1 and TRBJ1-1; D call uncertain. The CDR3 contains 11 residues. V gave up 4 bases and J gave up 0 bases, with 3 bases separating them. Germline assignment: CDR1 SQVTM and CDR2 ANQGSEA. DNA for the CDR3: TGCAGCGTTGTCTTGAACACTGAAGCTTTCTTT. Its translation: CSVVLNTEAFF.

This clonotype was counted at least ten times. The chain couples TRBV28 to TRBJ2-6, with no clear D. This CDR3 has 18 residues. Trimming pared 1 base from V and 0 bases from J, leaving 13 bases between. Germline V gene data show CDR1 as MDHEN and CDR2 as SYDVKM. CDR3 sequence reads: CASSLFILGSSGANVLTF. CDR3 bases: TGTGCCAGCAGTTTATTTATTTTAGGGTCCTCTGGGGCCAACGTCCTGACTTTC.

This clonotype was observed a handful of times. The genes are TRBV7-2 and TRBJ2-5; 13 bases fit TRBD2. Germline values: CDR1 SGHTA, CDR2 FQGNSA. V lost 3 bases to trimming and J lost 5 bases; unmatched junction nucleotides: 12. The CDR3 runs to 18 residues. The CDR3, as DNA: TGTGCCAGCAGCTTCTTTCGGACTAGCGGGAGTTCAGGGGAGACCCAGTACTTC. This gives the protein CASSFFRTSGSSGETQYF.

There are a few counts of this clonotype. The CDR3 region is CASSQYQAKETQYF. CDR3 DNA sequence: TGTGCCAGCAGCCAATACCAAGCCAAAGAGACCCAGTACTTC. This sequence joins TRBV3-1 and TRBJ2-5; D is undetermined. The germline V and J ends were trimmed by 2 bases and 3 bases, with 10 bases remaining between them. There are 14 residues in the CDR3. From germline, CDR1 is LGHDT and CDR2 YNNKEL (reference sequence).

The chain has TRBV13 and TRBJ2-7; D is perhaps TRBD1 (7 bases). The V and J ends lost 5 bases and 5 bases respectively, with 19 bases between them. CDR1 PRHDT and CDR2 FYEKMQ come from the germline V gene (reference sequence). The CDR3 length is 15 residues. CDR3 loop: CASSPGGSGLNEQYF. For the CDR3, the DNA is TGTGCCAGCAGCCCAGGGGGATCGGGACTCAACGAGCAGTACTTC.